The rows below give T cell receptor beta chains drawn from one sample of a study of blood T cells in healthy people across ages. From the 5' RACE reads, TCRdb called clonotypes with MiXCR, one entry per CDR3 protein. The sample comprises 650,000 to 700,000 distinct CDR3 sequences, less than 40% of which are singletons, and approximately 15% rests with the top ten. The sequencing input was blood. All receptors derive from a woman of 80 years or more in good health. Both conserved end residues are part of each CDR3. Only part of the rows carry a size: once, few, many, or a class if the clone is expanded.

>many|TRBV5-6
CASSLERHNYGYTF
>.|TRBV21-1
CASSGGRARVETQYF
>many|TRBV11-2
CASTRTGFSSGANVLTF
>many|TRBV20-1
CSARDPTGSSYEQYF
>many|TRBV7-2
CASSLGAGGGEQYF
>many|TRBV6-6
CASSYSKDPRGDGYTF
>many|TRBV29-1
CSVEDGLIPGTDTQYF
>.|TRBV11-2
CASRLPPGASGELFF
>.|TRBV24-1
CATSVRTGGTGELFF
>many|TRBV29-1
CSVERGGDTQYF
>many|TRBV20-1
CSAPTGVEETQYF